The next 26 T cell receptor beta chains were all read from a single sample in a study of post-analysis software for immune sequencing data (dated by TCRdb to between 2015 and 2017). Overall study outcomes, separate from this receptor: A handful of TRBV segments, including TRBV5-6, TRBV5-1 and TRBV20-1, were significantly more frequent in patients than controls.

These receptors are not linked to any known antigen. The library was made by PCR. The sample was run on an Illumina HiSeq 2500. To reduce PCR and sequencing biases, unique molecular identifiers were built into the TCR beta cDNA libraries. The public sequencing data were trimmed at Q25 with fastp and processed into clonotypes with MiXCR by TCRdb, which kept only in-frame beta chains. Entries that share a CDR3 protein sequence are merged under the most common genes and DNA. The sample contains about 800,000 distinct CDR3 sequences, 25% to 30% of them found a single time. The leading ten clones occupy 0.5% to 0.6% of the sample. Sequencing input: blood. Receptors were obtained from a girl between 10 and 17 years old with multiple sclerosis.

This clonotype was picked up a small number of times. The chain couples TRBV28 to TRBJ2-1, with 12 bases matching TRBD2. CDR3 length equals 17 residues. Trimming removed 6 bases from V and 10 bases from J; junction bases left unmatched: 16. The V gene's germline CDR1 is MDHEN and CDR2 SYDVKM. CDR3 loop: CASRPLTGTSGPGEQFF. The CDR3 DNA reads TGTGCCAGCAGGCCACTAACCGGGACTAGCGGGCCCGGGGAGCAGTTCTTC.

This clonotype was seen only a few times. The rearrangement links TRBV20-1 to TRBJ1-5; D may be TRBD1 (6 bases). V lost 0 bases and J lost 9, with 18 bases in between. CDR1 and CDR2 (germline): DFQATT, SNEGSKA (reference sequence). CDR3 length: 15 residues. The CDR3 sequence is CSAREGAGGGGPQHF. The CDR3 DNA is TGCAGTGCTAGAGAGGGTGCGGGGGGCGGGGGGCCCCAGCATTTT.

The chain couples TRBV5-1 to TRBJ2-2, with D uncertain. Germline CDR1 SGHRS, CDR2 YFSETQ. V was shortened by 6 bases and J by 1 base, with 7 bases between the two germline ends. This CDR3 is built from 13 residues. CDR3 region: CASTEMNTGELFF. CDR3 DNA: TGCGCCAGCACGGAAATGAACACCGGGGAGCTGTTTTTT.

The sample holds a few counts of this clonotype. The chain couples TRBV24-1 to TRBJ2-5; a possible D gene is TRBD1 (6 bases). The germline V gene has CDR1 KGHDR and CDR2 SFDVKD. The CDR3 runs 15 residues. The V and J ends lost 4 bases and 5 bases respectively, with 16 bases between them. The CDR3 is CATSDPHRGTETQYF. DNA of the CDR3: TGTGCCACCAGTGACCCTCATAGGGGGACGGAGACCCAGTACTTC.

To note about this clonotype: The junction shows a germline mismatch at one end, possibly a read error. This chain connects TRBV6-5 to TRBJ2-2; TRBD1 matches at 7 bases. CDR1 and CDR2 (germline): MNHEY, SVGAGI. This CDR3 is 15 amino acids long. CDR3 loop: CASSDSSQGAGELFF. CDR3 nucleotides: TGTGCCAGCAGTGACTCGAGTCAGGGGGCCGGGGAGCTGTTTTTT.

In its sample, this clonotype was seen once. This chain connects TRBV4-3 to TRBJ2-6, with D tentatively TRBD2 (5 bases). The CDR3 spans 19 residues. The V gene's germline CDR1 is LGHNA and CDR2 YSLEER. With 0 bases removed from V and 1 base from J, the gap between germline ends came to 16 bases. The CDR3 DNA reads as TGCGCCAGCAGCCAAGATCTTGCGGGCGTCTTTTCTGGGGCCAACGTCCTGACTTTC. As protein: CASSQDLAGVFSGANVLTF.

With respect to this clonotype: Possible read error: a much larger clone is one base away. This rearrangement joins TRBV5-1 to TRBJ2-1, with a possible D match to TRBD2 (6 bases). The CDR3 consists of 14 residues. From germline, CDR1 is SGHRS and CDR2 YFSETQ. Trimming pared 0 bases from V and 8 bases from J, leaving 12 bases between. The CDR3 DNA sequence: TGCGCCAGCAGCTTGGCGGGACTCAACTATGAGCAGTTCTTC. Amino acid sequence: CASSLAGLNYEQFF.

Details on this clonotype: A much larger clonotype is one base distant, so this may be a read error. The J gene is TRBJ2-1, the V gene TRBV10-3, with 11 bases matching TRBD2. The CDR3 is 17 residues long. From germline, CDR1 is ENHRY and CDR2 SYGVKD. The CDR3 loop is CATSWSTSGSSYNEQFF. The CDR3 region has the DNA TGTGCCACCAGTTGGTCTACTAGCGGGAGCTCCTACAATGAGCAGTTCTTC.

This clonotype was seen more than once but under ten times. V usage is TRBV4-1 and J usage is TRBJ2-5, with D tentatively TRBD2 (6 bases). CDR3 length equals 15 residues. V lost 1 base and J 2 bases, leaving 11 bases between the germline ends. Germline V gene data show CDR1 as MGHRA and CDR2 as YSYEKL. CDR3 loop: CASSQVPEGQETQYF. Here the CDR3 DNA reads TGCGCCAGCAGCCAAGTCCCGGAGGGTCAAGAGACCCAGTACTTC.

The chain has TRBV29-1 and TRBJ2-7; no definite D call. The ends were cut back, 2 bases at V and 7 bases at J, with 9 bases in the middle. Germline-derived CDR1 and CDR2 are SQVTM and ANQGSEA. CDR3 length equals 11 residues. Here the CDR3 DNA reads TGCAGCGTTGAACTGGTGGGGGAGCAGTACTTC. Its translation is CSVELVGEQYF.

This rearrangement joins TRBV12-3 or TRBV12-4 to TRBJ2-4; D remains ambiguous. The V gene lost 3 bases and the J gene lost 2 bases, with 8 bases spanning the gap. The CDR3 extends over 14 amino acids. The CDR3 DNA reads TGTGCCAGCAGTTTGCTAGGTACCAAAAACATTCAGTACTTC. Residues: CASSLLGTKNIQYF.

The chain joins TRBV6-4 to TRBJ2-4; 7 positions agree with TRBD2. Germline V gene data show CDR1 as MRHNA and CDR2 as SNTAGT. The CDR3 covers 15 residues. With V trimmed by 11 bases and J by 4 bases, 14 bases remained unmatched. The chain's CDR3 is CAPGMGGDLKNIQYF. The CDR3 DNA is TGTGCCCCTGGTATGGGGGGGGACCTTAAAAACATTCAGTACTTC.

V and J are TRBV20-1 and TRBJ1-4, with D maybe TRBD1 (5 bases). This CDR3 spans 17 amino acids. V was clipped by 2 bases and J by 2 bases, with 18 bases between them. Germline CDR1 and CDR2: DFQATT and SNEGSKA (reference sequence). CDR3 DNA sequence: TGCAGTGCTAGACCTAGGTCCCAGGGCTGGACTAATGAAAAACTGTTTTTT. Its protein is CSARPRSQGWTNEKLFF.

The chain is built from TRBV20-1 and TRBJ2-7; TRBD2 aligns across 13 bases. This CDR3 has 14 residues. The V and J ends lost 6 bases and 7 bases, in that order; junction bases with no gene match: 9. Germline loops: CDR1 DFQATT, CDR2 SNEGSKA (reference sequence). CDR3 bases: TGCAGTGCACCGGGACTAGCGGGGAGGGGGGAGCAGTACTTC. The encoded protein is CSAPGLAGRGEQYF.

The rearrangement links TRBV5-6 to TRBJ2-1, with 7 bases fitting TRBD1. This CDR3 spans 15 amino acids. V lost 6 bases, J lost 2 bases, and 8 bases stayed unmatched. Germline loops: CDR1 SGHDT, CDR2 YYEEEE. The CDR3 DNA reads as TGTGCCAGCAACTTTAGGGGGCTTCCCTACAATGAGCAGTTCTTC. Protein product: CASNFRGLPYNEQFF. Full variable domain (rest looked up from reference TRBV5-6 and TRBJ2-1): DAGVTQSPTHLIKTRGQQVTLRCSPKSGHDTVSWYQQALGQGPQFIFQYYEEEERQRGNFPDRFSGHQFPNYSSELNVNALLLGDSALYLCASNFRGLPYNEQFFGPGTRLTVL.

This clonotype was seen more than once but under ten times. The chain recombines TRBV28 with TRBJ2-5; 7 nucleotides agree with TRBD2. Germline V gives CDR1 MDHEN, CDR2 SYDVKM. The CDR3 spans 16 residues. After removal of 5 bases from V and 2 bases from J, the junction contained 11 bases not matched to a gene. The CDR3 region is CASSLLNPGGQETQYF. CDR3 bases: TGTGCCAGCAGTCTCCTCAATCCGGGGGGACAAGAGACCCAGTACTTC.

The J gene is TRBJ2-5, the V gene TRBV11-2; D is undetermined. Germline CDR1 reads SGHAT; CDR2 reads FQNNGV. The CDR3 has 13 residues. Trimming took off 3 bases at V and 2 bases at J, with 7 bases between the two ends. Here the CDR3 reads CASSFVRQETQYF. The DNA for the CDR3 is TGTGCCAGCAGCTTCGTACGACAAGAGACCCAGTACTTC.

This clonotype was seen a handful of times. This chain links TRBV6-1 with TRBJ2-3, with D maybe TRBD1 (5 bases). V lost 2 bases to trimming and J lost 10 bases, with 16 bases between them. The CDR3 contains 14 residues. The germline CDR1 and CDR2 sequences are MNHNS and SASEGT. The CDR3 is CASSEMPRVRAQYF. The CDR3 coding sequence is TGTGCCAGCAGTGAAATGCCTAGGGTCAGGGCGCAGTATTTT.

This rearrangement joins TRBV5-1 to TRBJ1-6, with a possible D match to TRBD1 (5 bases). Trimming took off 1 base at V and 12 bases at J, with 11 bases between the two ends. Germline V gene data show CDR1 as SGHRS and CDR2 as YFSETQ. The CDR3 contains 13 residues. CDR3 bases: TGCGCCAGCAGCTTGAACCAGGGCAGACCCCTCCACTTT. Translating gives CASSLNQGRPLHF.

This chain uses TRBV10-3 with TRBJ1-1; D gene unclear. The CDR3 runs 12 residues. CDR1 is ENHRY and CDR2 is SYGVKD in the germline V gene. V was pared by 0 bases and J by 7 bases, with 6 bases between. The DNA for the CDR3 is TGTGCCATCAGTGAGTCGAGGTATGAAGCTTTCTTT. This encodes CAISESRYEAFF.

This clonotype turned up a few times. This sequence joins TRBV7-9 and TRBJ1-3; the match to TRBD1 covers 12 bases. The CDR3 runs to 18 residues. The germline V gene has CDR1 SEHNR and CDR2 FQNEAQ (reference sequence). After removal of 6 bases from V and 0 bases from J, the junction contained 9 bases not matched to a gene. CDR3 bases: TGTGCCAGCAGGACGGGACAGGGGGCTTCTTTCTCTGGAAACACCATATATTTT. This sequence encodes CASRTGQGASFSGNTIYF.

This clonotype was counted only a few times. The chain carries TRBV7-2 and TRBJ2-7; D uncertain. The germline V and J ends were trimmed by 5 bases and 0 bases, with 14 bases remaining between them. This CDR3 comprises 15 residues. The germline CDR1 and CDR2 sequences are SGHTA and FQGNSA. CDR3 region: CASSLPSWSSYEQYF. The CDR3 coding sequence is TGTGCCAGCAGCCTCCCAAGCTGGAGCTCCTACGAGCAGTACTTC.

V and J are TRBV3-1 and TRBJ2-4; the match to TRBD2 covers 10 bases. Trimming at V came to 0 bases and at J to 4 bases, leaving 9 bases not matched to a gene. The CDR3 has 18 residues. Germline-derived CDR1 and CDR2 are LGHDT and YNNKEL (reference sequence). The DNA of the CDR3 is TGTGCCAGCAGCCAAGAACCGTTGCTAGCGGGGGATAAAAACATTCAGTACTTC. Its protein is CASSQEPLLAGDKNIQYF.

This clonotype appeared a few times. J is TRBJ1-1 and V is TRBV10-3, with D possibly matching TRBD1 (6 bases). The germline CDR1 and CDR2 sequences are ENHRY and SYGVKD. V lost 10 bases and J lost 5, with 20 bases in between. The CDR3 covers 14 residues. The CDR3: CATGGVGERTEAFF. CDR3 bases: TGTGCCACCGGGGGCGTGGGGGAGCGGACTGAAGCTTTCTTT.

This clonotype came up a few times. This chain connects TRBV7-2 to TRBJ1-5, with D perhaps matching TRBD1 (5 bases). This CDR3 has 13 amino acids. The germline V gene has CDR1 SGHTA and CDR2 FQGNSA. V was shortened by 5 bases and J by 9 bases, with 14 bases between the two germline ends. CDR3 residues: CASSASGTRPQHF. The CDR3 DNA reads TGTGCCAGCAGCGCATCAGGGACGAGGCCCCAGCATTTT.

V usage is TRBV7-2 and J usage is TRBJ1-1; a possible D gene is TRBD1 (6 bases). The V gene lost 7 bases and the J gene lost 1 base, with 19 bases spanning the gap. The CDR3 runs to 16 residues. Per the germline V gene, CDR1 is SGHTA and CDR2 is FQGNSA. The chain's CDR3 is CASNPAGRTANTEAFF. Written as DNA, the CDR3 is TGTGCCAGCAACCCGGCTGGTAGGACAGCGAACACTGAAGCTTTCTTT.